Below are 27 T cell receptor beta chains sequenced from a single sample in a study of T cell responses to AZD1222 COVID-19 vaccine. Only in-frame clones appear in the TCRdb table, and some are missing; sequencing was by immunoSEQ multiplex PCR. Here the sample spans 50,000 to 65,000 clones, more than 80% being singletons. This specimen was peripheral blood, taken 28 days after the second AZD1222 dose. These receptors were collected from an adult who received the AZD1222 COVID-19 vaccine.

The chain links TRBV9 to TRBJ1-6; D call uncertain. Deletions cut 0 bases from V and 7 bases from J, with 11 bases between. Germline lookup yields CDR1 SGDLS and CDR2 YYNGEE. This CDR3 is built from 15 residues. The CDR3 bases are TGTGCCAGCAGCGTAGGGCCGATGGAAAATTCACCCCTCCACTTT. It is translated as CASSVGPMENSPLHF.

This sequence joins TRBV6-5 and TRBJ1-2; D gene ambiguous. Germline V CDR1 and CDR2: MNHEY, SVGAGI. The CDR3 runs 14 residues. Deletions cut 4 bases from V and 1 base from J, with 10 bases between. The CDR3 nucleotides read TGTGCCAGCAGTTCACAACGGATTAACTATGGCTACACCTTC. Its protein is CASSSQRINYGYTF.

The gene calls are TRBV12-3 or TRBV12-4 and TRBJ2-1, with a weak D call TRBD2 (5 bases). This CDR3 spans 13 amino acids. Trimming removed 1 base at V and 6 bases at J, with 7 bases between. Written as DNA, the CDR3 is TGTGCCAGCAGTTTAGGAGGGTTCAATGAGCAGTTCTTC. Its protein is CASSLGGFNEQFF.

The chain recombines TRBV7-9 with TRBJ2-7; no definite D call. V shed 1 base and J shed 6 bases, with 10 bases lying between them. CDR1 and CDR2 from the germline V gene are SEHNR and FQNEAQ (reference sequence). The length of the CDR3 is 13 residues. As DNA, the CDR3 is TGTGCCAGCAGCTTAGATCTCCGGACCGAGCAGTACTTC. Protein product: CASSLDLRTEQYF.

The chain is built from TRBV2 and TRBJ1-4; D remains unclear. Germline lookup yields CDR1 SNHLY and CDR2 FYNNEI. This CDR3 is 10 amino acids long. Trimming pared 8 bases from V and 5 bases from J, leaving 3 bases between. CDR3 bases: TGTGCCAGCCGGAATGAAAAACTGTTTTTT. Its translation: CASRNEKLFF.

The DNA for the CDR3 is TGCGCCAGCAGCCAACTAGCGGGAGTGGGTGAGACCCAGTACTTC. Protein product: CASSQLAGVGETQYF. The J gene is TRBJ2-5, the V gene TRBV4-1, with 10 positions matching TRBD2. CDR1 is MGHRA and CDR2 is YSYEKL in the germline V gene. The J segment lost 5 bases and the V segment lost 2 bases, leaving 5 bases of the junction unmatched. The CDR3 spans 15 residues.

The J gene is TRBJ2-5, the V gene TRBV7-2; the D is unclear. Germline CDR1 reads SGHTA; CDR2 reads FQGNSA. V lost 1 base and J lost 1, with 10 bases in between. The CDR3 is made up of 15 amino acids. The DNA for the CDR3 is TGTGCCAGCAGCTTAGGATCGGGCCTCCAAGAGACCCAGTACTTC. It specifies CASSLGSGLQETQYF.

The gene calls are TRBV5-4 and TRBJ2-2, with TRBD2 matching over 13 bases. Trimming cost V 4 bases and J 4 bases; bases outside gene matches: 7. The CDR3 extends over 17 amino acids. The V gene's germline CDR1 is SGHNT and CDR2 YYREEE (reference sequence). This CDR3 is CASSRTSGSMGTGELFF. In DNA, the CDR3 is TGTGCCAGCAGCCGGACTAGCGGGAGTATGGGCACCGGGGAGCTGTTTTTT.

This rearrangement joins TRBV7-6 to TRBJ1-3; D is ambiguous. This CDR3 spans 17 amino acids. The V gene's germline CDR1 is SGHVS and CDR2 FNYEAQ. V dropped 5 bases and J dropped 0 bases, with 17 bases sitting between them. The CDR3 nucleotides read TGTGCCAGCAGCCGAAATCCAGACGGAGACTCTGGAAACACCATATATTTT. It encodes CASSRNPDGDSGNTIYF.

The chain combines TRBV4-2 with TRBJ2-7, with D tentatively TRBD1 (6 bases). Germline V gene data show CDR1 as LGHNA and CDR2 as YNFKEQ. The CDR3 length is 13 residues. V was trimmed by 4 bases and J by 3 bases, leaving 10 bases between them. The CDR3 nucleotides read TGTGCCAGCAGCCGAGAACAGGGCTACGAGCAGTACTTC. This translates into CASSREQGYEQYF.

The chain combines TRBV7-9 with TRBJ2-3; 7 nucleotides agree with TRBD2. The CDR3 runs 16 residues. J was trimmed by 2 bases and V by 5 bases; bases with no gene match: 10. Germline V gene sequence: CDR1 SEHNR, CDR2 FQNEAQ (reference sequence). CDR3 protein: CASSDRLAPDTDTQYF. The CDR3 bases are TGTGCCAGCAGCGACAGACTAGCCCCCGACACAGATACGCAGTATTTT.

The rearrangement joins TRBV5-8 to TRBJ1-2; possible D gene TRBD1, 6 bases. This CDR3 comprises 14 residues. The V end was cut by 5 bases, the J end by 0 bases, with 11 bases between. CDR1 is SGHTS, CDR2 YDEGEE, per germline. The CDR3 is CASRGQPTNYGYTF. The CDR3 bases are TGTGCCAGCAGAGGACAGCCAACTAACTATGGCTACACCTTC.

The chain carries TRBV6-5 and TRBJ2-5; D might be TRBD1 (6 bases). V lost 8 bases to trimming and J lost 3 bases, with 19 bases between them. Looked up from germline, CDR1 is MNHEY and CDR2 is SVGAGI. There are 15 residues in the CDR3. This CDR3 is CASSPAAAGEETQYF. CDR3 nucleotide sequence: TGTGCCAGCTCCCCCGCCGCGGCAGGGGAAGAGACCCAGTACTTC.

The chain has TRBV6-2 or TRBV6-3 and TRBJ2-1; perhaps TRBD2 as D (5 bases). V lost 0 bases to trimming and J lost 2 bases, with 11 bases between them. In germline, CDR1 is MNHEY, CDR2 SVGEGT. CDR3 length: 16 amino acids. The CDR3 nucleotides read TGTGCCAGCAGTTACTCGACCAGACTACCCTACAATGAGCAGTTCTTC. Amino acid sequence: CASSYSTRLPYNEQFF.

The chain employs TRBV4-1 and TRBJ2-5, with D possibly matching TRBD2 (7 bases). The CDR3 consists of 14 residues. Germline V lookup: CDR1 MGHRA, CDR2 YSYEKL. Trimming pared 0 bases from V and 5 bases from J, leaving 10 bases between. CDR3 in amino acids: CASSQDGGLETQYF. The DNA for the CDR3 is TGCGCCAGCAGCCAAGACGGGGGGCTGGAGACCCAGTACTTC.

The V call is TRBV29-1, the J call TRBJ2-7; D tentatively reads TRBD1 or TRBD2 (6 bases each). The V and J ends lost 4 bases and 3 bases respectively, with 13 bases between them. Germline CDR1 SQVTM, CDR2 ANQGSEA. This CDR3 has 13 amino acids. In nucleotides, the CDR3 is TGCAGCGTTGGAAGGGGGGACGACTACGAGCAGTACTTC. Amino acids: CSVGRGDDYEQYF.

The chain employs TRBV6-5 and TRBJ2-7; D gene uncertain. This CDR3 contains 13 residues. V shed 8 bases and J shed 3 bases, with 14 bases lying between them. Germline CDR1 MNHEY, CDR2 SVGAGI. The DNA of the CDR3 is TGTGCCAGCGGCAGGCCGACGAACTACGAGCAGTACTTC. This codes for CASGRPTNYEQYF.

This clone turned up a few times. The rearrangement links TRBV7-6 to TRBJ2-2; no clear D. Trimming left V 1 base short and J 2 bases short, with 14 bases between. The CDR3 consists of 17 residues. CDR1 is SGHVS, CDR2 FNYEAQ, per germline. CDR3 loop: CASSLVGRSLNTGELFF. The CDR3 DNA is TGTGCCAGCAGCTTAGTAGGCAGGTCCCTTAACACCGGGGAGCTGTTTTTT. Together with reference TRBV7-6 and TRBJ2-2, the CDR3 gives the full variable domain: GAGVSQSPRYKVTKRGQDVALRCDPISGHVSLYWYRQALGQGPEFLTYFNYEAQQDKSGLPNDRFSAERPEGSISTLTIQRTEQRDSAMYRCASSLVGRSLNTGELFFGEGSRLTVL.

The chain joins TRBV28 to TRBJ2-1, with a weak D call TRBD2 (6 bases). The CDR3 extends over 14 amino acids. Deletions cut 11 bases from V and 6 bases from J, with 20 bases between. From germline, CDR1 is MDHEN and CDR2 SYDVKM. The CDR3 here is CASARPSAGNEQFF. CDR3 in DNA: TGTGCCTCCGCCAGGCCGTCAGCGGGCAATGAGCAGTTCTTC. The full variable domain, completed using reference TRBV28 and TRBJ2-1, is DVKVTQSSRYLVKRTGEKVFLECVQDMDHENMFWYRQDPGLGLRLIYFSYDVKMKEKGDIPEGYSVSREKKERFSLILESASTNQTSMYLCASARPSAGNEQFFGPGTRLTVL.

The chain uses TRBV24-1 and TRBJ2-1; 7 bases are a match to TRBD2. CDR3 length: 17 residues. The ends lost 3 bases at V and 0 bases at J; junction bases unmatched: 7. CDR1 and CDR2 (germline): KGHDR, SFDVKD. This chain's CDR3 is CATSDGVAGDSYNEQFF. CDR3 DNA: TGTGCCACCAGTGATGGCGTAGCGGGTGACTCCTACAATGAGCAGTTCTTC.

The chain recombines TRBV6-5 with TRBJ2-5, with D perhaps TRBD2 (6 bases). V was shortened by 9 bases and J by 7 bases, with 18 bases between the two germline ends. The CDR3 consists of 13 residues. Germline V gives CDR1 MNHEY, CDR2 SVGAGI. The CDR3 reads CASSRDSEGTQYF. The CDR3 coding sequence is TGTGCCAGTTCCCGGGACTCGGAAGGGACCCAGTACTTC.

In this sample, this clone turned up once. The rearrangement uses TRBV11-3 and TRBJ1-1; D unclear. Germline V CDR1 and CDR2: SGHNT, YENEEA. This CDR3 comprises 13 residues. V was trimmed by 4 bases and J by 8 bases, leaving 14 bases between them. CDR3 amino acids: CASSYIRAQEAFF. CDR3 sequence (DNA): TGTGCCAGCAGCTACATAAGGGCACAGGAAGCTTTCTTT.

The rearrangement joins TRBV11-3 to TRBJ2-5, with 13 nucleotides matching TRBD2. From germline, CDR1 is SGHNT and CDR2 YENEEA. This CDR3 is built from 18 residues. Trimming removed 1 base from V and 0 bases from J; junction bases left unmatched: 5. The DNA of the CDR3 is TGTGCCAGCAGCTTAGGACTAGCGGGAGGACCCTACCAAGAGACCCAGTACTTC. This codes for CASSLGLAGGPYQETQYF.

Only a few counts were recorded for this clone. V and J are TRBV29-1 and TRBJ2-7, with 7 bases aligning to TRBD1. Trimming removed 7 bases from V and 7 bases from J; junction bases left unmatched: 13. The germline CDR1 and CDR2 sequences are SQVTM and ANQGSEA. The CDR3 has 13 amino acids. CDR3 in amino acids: CSAQTGASGEQYF. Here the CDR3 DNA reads TGCAGCGCCCAAACAGGGGCCTCGGGGGAGCAGTACTTC.

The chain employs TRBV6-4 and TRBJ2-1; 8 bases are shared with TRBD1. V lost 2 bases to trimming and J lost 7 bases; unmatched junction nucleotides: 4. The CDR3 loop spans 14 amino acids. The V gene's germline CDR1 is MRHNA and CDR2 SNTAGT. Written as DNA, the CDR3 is TGTGCCAGCAGTGACCAGGGGGCACCAAATGAGCAGTTCTTC. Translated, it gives CASSDQGAPNEQFF.

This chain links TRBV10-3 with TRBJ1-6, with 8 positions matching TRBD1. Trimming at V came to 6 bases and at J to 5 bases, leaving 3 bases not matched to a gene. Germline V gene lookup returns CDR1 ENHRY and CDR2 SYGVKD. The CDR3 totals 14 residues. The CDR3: CAIRRQGNNSPLHF. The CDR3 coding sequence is TGTGCCATCAGAAGACAGGGGAATAATTCACCCCTCCACTTT.

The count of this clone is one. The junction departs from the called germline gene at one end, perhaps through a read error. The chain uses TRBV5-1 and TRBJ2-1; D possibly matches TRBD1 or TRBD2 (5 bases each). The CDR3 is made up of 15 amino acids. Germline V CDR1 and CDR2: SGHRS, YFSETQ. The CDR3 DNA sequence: TGCGCCAGCAGTTTGGGACCGAATTCCTACAATGAGCAGTTCTTC. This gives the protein CASSLGPNSYNEQFF. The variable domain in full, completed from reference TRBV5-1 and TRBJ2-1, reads KAGVTQTPRYLIKTRGQQVTLSCSPISGHRSVSWYQQTPGQGLQFLFEYFSETQRNKGNFPGRFSGRQFSNSRSEMNVSTLELGDSALYLCASSLGPNSYNEQFFGPGTRLTVL.